One sample yielded the 15 T cell receptor beta chains listed below, sequenced in a study of cytomegalovirus exposure and HLA in healthy donors. Amplification used 60 Vbeta primers and 13 Jbeta primers. Assay: immunoSEQ multiplex PCR; the TCRdb copy retains only in-frame clones and omits some. The table includes roughly 160,000 clones, around three quarters detected once. Material: PBMCs. These receptors were collected from a man aged 50 or older in good health and CMV-seropositive.

The V call is TRBV11-3, the J call TRBJ2-5, with 7 nucleotides matching TRBD1. Germline lookup yields CDR1 SGHNT and CDR2 YENEEA. J lost 2 bases, V lost 4 bases, and 7 bases had no gene match. This CDR3 contains 15 residues. CDR3 sequence (DNA): TGTGCCAGCAGCTCCCCCGGGACAGAGCAAGAGACCCAGTACTTC. This codes for CASSSPGTEQETQYF.

The chain uses TRBV6-4 and TRBJ2-2; D gene ambiguous. CDR1 MRHNA and CDR2 SNTAGT come from the germline V gene. CDR3 length equals 14 residues. V was trimmed by 3 bases and J by 3 bases, leaving 8 bases between them. In DNA, the CDR3 is TGTGCCAGCAGTGAAACAGAATACACCGGGGAGCTGTTTTTT. This sequence encodes CASSETEYTGELFF.

The chain employs TRBV4-2 and TRBJ1-1; D might be TRBD1 (5 bases). Trimming took 0 bases from V and 0 from J, leaving 8 bases between them. CDR1 and CDR2 (germline): LGHNA, YNFKEQ. The CDR3 has 15 amino acids. Here the CDR3 DNA reads TGTGCCAGCAGCCAAGATCTGGGGCTGAACACTGAAGCTTTCTTT. This gives the protein CASSQDLGLNTEAFF.

This clone has a single count. The chain carries TRBV7-9 and TRBJ1-5; no reliable D call. Germline V gene sequence: CDR1 SEHNR, CDR2 FQNEAQ (reference sequence). The V gene lost 1 base and the J gene lost 6 bases, with 4 bases spanning the gap. The CDR3 is 12 residues long. The CDR3 loop reads CASSLGLQPQHF. DNA for the CDR3: TGTGCCAGCAGCTTAGGACTTCAGCCCCAGCATTTT.

This clone was counted only a few times. The J gene is TRBJ2-7, the V gene TRBV5-4; TRBD2 matches 10 bases. Germline V gene lookup returns CDR1 SGHNT and CDR2 YYREEE (reference sequence). This CDR3 is 14 amino acids long. V shed 2 bases and J 4 bases; nucleotides not matched to a gene: 3. The CDR3 DNA reads as TGTGCCAGCAGCTTTAGCGGGGGGCTTTACGAGCAGTACTTC. This sequence encodes CASSFSGGLYEQYF.

In nucleotides, the CDR3 is TGTGCCATCAGTGAGTCGGGGAGGACTTCCAGCTCCTACGAGCAGTACTTC. Its translation: CAISESGRTSSSYEQYF. V and J are TRBV10-3 and TRBJ2-7, with D tentatively TRBD2 (6 bases). Trimming left V 0 bases short and J 0 bases short, with 15 bases between. This CDR3 spans 17 amino acids. The V gene's germline CDR1 is ENHRY and CDR2 SYGVKD.

This sequence joins TRBV9 and TRBJ1-2; D gene unclear. Germline V gives CDR1 SGDLS, CDR2 YYNGEE. V dropped 3 bases and J dropped 3 bases, with 27 bases sitting between them. The CDR3 is 19 amino acids. The CDR3, as DNA: TGTGCCAGCAGCGCCGCAGTAGGTGTTCGGCACGGCCGGGACTATGGCTACACCTTC. Translating it yields CASSAAVGVRHGRDYGYTF. The full variable domain, with the rest looked up from reference TRBV9 and TRBJ1-2, is DSGVTQTPKHLITATGQRVTLRCSPRSGDLSVYWYQQSLDQGLQFLIQYYNGEERAKGNILERFSAQQFPDLHSELNLSSLELGDSALYFCASSAAVGVRHGRDYGYTFGSGTRLTVV.

DNA of the CDR3: TGCGCCAGCAGCAAAGGGACTTCCCTGGATTACAATGAGCAGTTCTTC. Translating it yields CASSKGTSLDYNEQFF. V gene TRBV4-3 combines with J gene TRBJ2-1; tentatively, D is TRBD2 (6 bases). CDR1 LGHNA and CDR2 YSLEER come from the germline V gene. The CDR3 sequence is 16 residues long. V was pared by 5 bases and J by 4 bases, with 18 bases between.

The chain couples TRBV4-2 to TRBJ2-1; D may be TRBD1 (6 bases). V was cut by 5 bases and J by 5 bases, with 10 bases left in between. Looked up from germline, CDR1 is LGHNA and CDR2 is YNFKEQ. This CDR3 region has 13 residues. The CDR3 nucleotides read TGTGCCAGCAGCTTAAGACAGGACAATGAGCAGTTCTTC. Its protein product is CASSLRQDNEQFF.

The V and J genes are TRBV7-9 and TRBJ2-3; 8 nucleotides agree with TRBD2. Germline CDR1 reads SEHNR; CDR2 reads FQNEAQ (reference sequence). The CDR3 covers 15 residues. Losses at the gene ends were 5 bases for V and 5 bases for J; bases not matched to a gene: 9. CDR3 bases: TGTGCCAGCAGCCAACCGCGGGGGGCTAAAGATACGCAGTATTTT. Protein product: CASSQPRGAKDTQYF.

The chain uses TRBV15 and TRBJ1-1; 7 bases match TRBD1. The CDR3 length is 15 residues. V lost 1 base and J lost 6; bases outside the gene matches: 8. Germline loops: CDR1 LNHNV, CDR2 YYDKDF (reference sequence). CDR3 amino acids: CATSRVWTGLSEAFF. CDR3 sequence (DNA): TGTGCCACCAGCAGAGTATGGACAGGCCTCTCTGAAGCTTTCTTT.

This clone has just a few counts. The CDR3 DNA sequence: TGTGCCAGCCACAAAGACAGGGGGCAGCCCCAGCATTTT. This translates into CASHKDRGQPQHF. This chain joins TRBV2 and TRBJ1-5; 9 bases agree with TRBD1. V shed 8 bases and J 7 bases; nucleotides not matched to a gene: 6. The CDR3 is 13 residues long. Germline loops: CDR1 SNHLY, CDR2 FYNNEI.

J is TRBJ2-7 and V is TRBV9; tentatively, D is TRBD2 (6 bases). Trimming cost V 0 bases and J 5 bases, with 18 bases left between them. Looked up from germline, CDR1 is SGDLS and CDR2 is YYNGEE. There are 16 residues in the CDR3. CDR3 protein: CASSVAHRGGAHEQYF. CDR3 DNA sequence: TGTGCCAGCAGCGTAGCCCACAGAGGAGGGGCCCACGAGCAGTACTTC.

The chain carries TRBV7-9 and TRBJ2-3; a weak D match, TRBD2 (6 bases). Trimming stripped 3 bases from V and 4 bases from J, with 20 bases between. CDR3 size: 17 residues. Germline CDR1 and CDR2: SEHNR and FQNEAQ (reference sequence). The CDR3 coding sequence is TGTGCCAGCAGCTTTGCGGAGGGCTATCGGCGGCCAGATACGCAGTATTTT. Its translation is CASSFAEGYRRPDTQYF.

The chain employs TRBV19 and TRBJ1-4; D gene ambiguous. Deletions cut 2 bases from V and 8 bases from J, with 12 bases between. CDR3 length equals 14 residues. Germline V lookup: CDR1 LNHDA, CDR2 SQIVND (reference sequence). The DNA of the CDR3 is TGTGCCAGTAGTATATACAACACCGAAGAAAAACTGTTTTTT. Its translation: CASSIYNTEEKLFF.